This T cell receptor beta chain emerged from a study of T cell repertoires in cytomegalovirus infection. Study at large: A matching HLA type, together with CMV infection, was signaled by public TCR beta signatures.

This clonotype has at least ten counts. The CDR3 contains 17 residues. The V end was cut by 1 base, the J end by 3 bases, with 15 bases between. CDR1 is SGHNT and CDR2 is YENEEA in the germline V gene. Each CDR3 protein is one row after TCRdb ran MiXCR on the reads. The repertoire includes over 450,000 distinct CDR3 sequences, roughly 10% of them detected once, and more than 8.5% sits in the top ten. V and J are TRBV11-3 and TRBJ2-2; unclear D gene. The origin of this receptor is a human donor in good health (CMV status not recorded). Some clones in this sample may be carry-over from other donors' samples. Sequenced: PBMCs. The CDR3 loop is CASSLGAGRRDTGELFF. The CDR3 DNA reads as TGTGCCAGCAGCTTAGGGGCAGGACGGCGAGACACCGGGGAGCTGTTTTTT.